This T cell receptor (beta chain) was documented in a study of shared clonotypes between healthy human individuals. V lost 2 bases to trimming and J lost 0 bases, with 7 bases between them. CDR1 is MNHNY and CDR2 is SVGAGI in the germline V gene (reference sequence). CDR3 length equals 14 residues. Notes on this clone: The antigen remains unidentified.

Study-wide results and limits: The study found lower generation probabilities in non-shared clonotypes than in those shared by all four donors. Larger estimated richness was generally recorded for naive subsets relative to memory subsets. Rarefaction indicated that sorted-subset sequencing remained incomplete although depth was large.

Every subset had its genomic DNA shared out evenly among several immunoSEQ plates. The repertoire was sequenced with immunoSEQ multiplex PCR; TCRdb's copy has only in-frame clones and lacks some. The table records about 600,000 clones, more than 95% of them present only once. The receptor's source is a woman aged 30 to 39 in good health. Sequenced material: naive CD4+ T cells sorted from blood. The subset is: CD45RA+ positively selected. The chain couples TRBV6-6 to TRBJ1-1; weak D call: TRBD1 (6 bases). The chain's CDR3 is CASSYQGLNTEAFF. The CDR3 nucleotides are TGTGCCAGCAGTTACCAGGGGTTGAACACTGAAGCTTTCTTT.